This TCR beta chain was sequenced for a study of T cell repertoires in cytomegalovirus infection. Across the whole study: Recently identified HLA-C-restricted CMV epitopes were used, and well-studied HLA-B-restricted CMV epitopes were used as well. Signatures in public TCR beta sequences pointed to both CMV infection and matching HLA type.

Each CDR3 protein gets one entry after TCRdb re-called the reads with MiXCR. The table lists approximately 310,000 distinct CDR3 sequences, about 25% of them singletons. This clonotype occurred a few times. Its antigen is still unknown. The CDR3 is made up of 14 amino acids. J lost 6 bases, V lost 9 bases, and 11 bases had no gene match. CDR1 is MGHDK and CDR2 is SYGVNS in the germline V gene. This clonotype was sampled from a human donor in good health (CMV status not recorded). Some clones in this sample may be carry-over from other donors' samples. V gene TRBV25-1 combines with J gene TRBJ1-2; the match to TRBD1 covers 9 bases. The sequencing here drew on cultured PBMCs, taken from culture after CMV antigen stimulation. The chain's CDR3 is CASLPPGTGNGYTF. In DNA form, the CDR3 reads TGTGCCAGTTTACCCCCAGGGACAGGGAATGGCTACACCTTC.